This T cell receptor (beta chain) was captured by sequencing in a study of OX40 agonist ivuxolimab in advanced cancers. Study observations and caveats: Antigen targets of the expanded peripheral T cells went undetermined. Clonal expansion from baseline to week 6 occurred in both CD4+ and CD8+ T cells. CD8+ T cells were the subset that, on average, had more expanded clones than CD4+.

This CDR3 has 15 amino acids. The germline V and J ends were trimmed by 5 bases and 0 bases, with 11 bases remaining between them. CDR1 SGHTA and CDR2 FQGNSA come from the germline V gene. Details on this clone: The antigen is undetermined.

The method was immunoSEQ multiplex PCR; TCRdb's version includes in-frame clones alone and lacks a portion of them. The sample lists about 32,000 clones, roughly 76% occurring once. This sequence joins TRBV7-2 and TRBJ1-5; D is uncertain. This sequence originates from an adult with an advanced solid tumor such as melanoma, head and neck, liver or kidney cancer. The sequencing here drew on CD4+ or CD8+ T cells sorted from blood, taken in a trial of the OX40 agonist ivuxolimab. In DNA form, the CDR3 reads TGTGCCAGCAGCGCCAAGGGAAATAGCAATCAGCCCCAGCATTTT. Encoded protein: CASSAKGNSNQPQHF.